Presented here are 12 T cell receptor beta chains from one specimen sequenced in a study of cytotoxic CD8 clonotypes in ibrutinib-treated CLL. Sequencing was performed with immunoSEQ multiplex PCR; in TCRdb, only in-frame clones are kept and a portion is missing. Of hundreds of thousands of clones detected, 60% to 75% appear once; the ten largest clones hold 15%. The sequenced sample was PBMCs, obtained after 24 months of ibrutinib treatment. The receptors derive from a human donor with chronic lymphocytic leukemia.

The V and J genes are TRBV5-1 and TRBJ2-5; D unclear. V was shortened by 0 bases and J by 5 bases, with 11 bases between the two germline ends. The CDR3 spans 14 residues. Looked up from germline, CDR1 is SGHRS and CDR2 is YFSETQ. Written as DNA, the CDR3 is TGCGCCAGCAGCTTGGCCGAGTGGCGGGAGACCCAGTACTTC. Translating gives CASSLAEWRETQYF. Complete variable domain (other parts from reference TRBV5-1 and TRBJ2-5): KAGVTQTPRYLIKTRGQQVTLSCSPISGHRSVSWYQQTPGQGLQFLFEYFSETQRNKGNFPGRFSGRQFSNSRSEMNVSTLELGDSALYLCASSLAEWRETQYFGPGTRLLVL.

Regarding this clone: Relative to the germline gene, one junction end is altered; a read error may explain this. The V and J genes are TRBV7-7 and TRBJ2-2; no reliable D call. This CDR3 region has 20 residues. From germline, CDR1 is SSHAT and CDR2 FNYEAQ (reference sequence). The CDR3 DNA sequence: TGTGCTAGCAGCTTTAGGGCCCTCGGCTCTGCCCTCCCGAACACCGGGGAGCTGTTTTTT. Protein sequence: CASSFRALGSALPNTGELFF. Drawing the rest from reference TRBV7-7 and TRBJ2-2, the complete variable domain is GAGVSQSPRYKVTKRGQDVTLRCDPISSHATLYWYQQALGQGPEFLTYFNYEAQPDKSGLPSDRFSAERPEGSISTLTIQRTEQRDSAMYRCASSFRALGSALPNTGELFFGEGSRLTVL.

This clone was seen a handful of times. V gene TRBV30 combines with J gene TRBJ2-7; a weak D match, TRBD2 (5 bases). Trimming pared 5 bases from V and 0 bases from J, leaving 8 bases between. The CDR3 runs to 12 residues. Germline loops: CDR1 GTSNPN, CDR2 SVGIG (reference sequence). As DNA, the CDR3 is TGTGCCTGGGAAGGGAGCTCCTACGAGCAGTACTTC. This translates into CAWEGSSYEQYF.

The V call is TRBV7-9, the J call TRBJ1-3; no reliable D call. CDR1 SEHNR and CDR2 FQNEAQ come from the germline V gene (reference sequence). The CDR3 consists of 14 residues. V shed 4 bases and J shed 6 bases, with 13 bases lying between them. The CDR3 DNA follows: TGTGCCAGCAGCTCCCTAGGACCCGTAAACACCATATATTTT. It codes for CASSSLGPVNTIYF.

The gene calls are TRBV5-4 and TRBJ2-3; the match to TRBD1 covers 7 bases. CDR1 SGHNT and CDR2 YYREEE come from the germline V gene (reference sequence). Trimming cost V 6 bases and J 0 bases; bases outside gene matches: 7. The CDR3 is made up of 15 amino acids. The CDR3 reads CASIRQGTSTDTQYF. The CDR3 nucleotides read TGTGCCAGCATCCGACAGGGAACTAGCACAGATACGCAGTATTTT.

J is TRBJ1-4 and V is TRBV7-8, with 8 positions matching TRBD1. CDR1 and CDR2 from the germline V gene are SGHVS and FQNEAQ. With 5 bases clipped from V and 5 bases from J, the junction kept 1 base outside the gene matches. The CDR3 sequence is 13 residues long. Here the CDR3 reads CASSRTGNEKLFF. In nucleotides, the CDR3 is TGTGCCAGCAGCAGGACAGGGAATGAAAAACTGTTTTTT.

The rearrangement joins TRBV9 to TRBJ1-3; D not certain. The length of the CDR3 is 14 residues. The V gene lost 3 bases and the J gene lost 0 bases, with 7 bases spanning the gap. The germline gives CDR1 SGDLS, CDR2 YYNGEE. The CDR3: CASSGSLSGNTIYF. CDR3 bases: TGTGCCAGCAGCGGAAGCCTCTCTGGAAACACCATATATTTT.

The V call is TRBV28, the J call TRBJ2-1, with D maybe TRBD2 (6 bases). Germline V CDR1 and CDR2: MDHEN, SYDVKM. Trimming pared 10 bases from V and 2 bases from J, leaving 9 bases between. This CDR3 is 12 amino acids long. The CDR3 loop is CATGGTYNEQFF. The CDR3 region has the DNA TGTGCCACCGGGGGAACCTACAATGAGCAGTTCTTC.

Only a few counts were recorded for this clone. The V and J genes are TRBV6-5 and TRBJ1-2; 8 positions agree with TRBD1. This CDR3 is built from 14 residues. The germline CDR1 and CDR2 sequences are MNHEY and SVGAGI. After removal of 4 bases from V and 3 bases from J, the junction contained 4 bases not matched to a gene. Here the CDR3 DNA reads TGTGCCAGCAGTTCCCAGGGGGCTTACTATGGCTACACCTTC. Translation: CASSSQGAYYGYTF.

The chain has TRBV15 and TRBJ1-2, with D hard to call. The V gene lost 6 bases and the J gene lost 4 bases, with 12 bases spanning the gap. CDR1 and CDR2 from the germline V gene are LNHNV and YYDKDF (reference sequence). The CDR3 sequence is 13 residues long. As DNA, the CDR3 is TGTGCCACCAGGCCCCTCGGCAGCTATGGCTACACCTTC. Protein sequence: CATRPLGSYGYTF.

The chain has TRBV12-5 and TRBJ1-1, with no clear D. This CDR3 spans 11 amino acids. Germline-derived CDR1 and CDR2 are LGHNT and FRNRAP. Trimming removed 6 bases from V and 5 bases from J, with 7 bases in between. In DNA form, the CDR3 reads TGTGCTAGTGGACAGAGTACTGAAGCTTTCTTT. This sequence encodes CASGQSTEAFF.

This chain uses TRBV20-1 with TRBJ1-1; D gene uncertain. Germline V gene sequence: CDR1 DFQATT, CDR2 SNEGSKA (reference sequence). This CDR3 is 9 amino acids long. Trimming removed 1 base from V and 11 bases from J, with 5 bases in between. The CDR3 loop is CSARVLAFF. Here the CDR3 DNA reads TGCAGTGCTAGAGTTCTTGCTTTCTTT.